This TCR beta chain derives from a study of Ad26.COV2.S vaccination and SARS-CoV-2 variants. Study details: Ad26.COV2.S was injected intramuscularly once or twice, 56 days apart. Notes on the study in general: The TCR breadth and depth analyses may have produced an underestimate of total T cell responses.

To note about this clone: The antigen remains undetermined.

The germline gives CDR1 SGHKS, CDR2 YYEKEE (reference sequence). CDR3 length: 14 amino acids. The ends were cut back, 0 bases at V and 5 bases at J, with 11 bases in the middle. The treatment denotes: 15 to 20 received Ad26.COV2.S at low or high dose, single or two shots; a few received placebo; per-sample allocation not given. Day 63 following the first vaccine or placebo injection was when the samples were taken. The method was immunoSEQ multiplex PCR; TCRdb's version includes in-frame clones alone and lacks a portion of them. This sample has about 250,000 clones, with roughly 87% found just once. The sequence came from a person between 18 and 65 years old who received the Ad26.COV2.S COVID-19 vaccine or a placebo. The chain joins TRBV5-5 to TRBJ2-5; D possibly corresponds to TRBD1 (5 bases). The starting material was peripheral blood, obtained in a trial of Ad26.COV2.S vaccine versus placebo. CDR3 residues: CASSLGQGYETQYF. In DNA, the CDR3 is TGTGCCAGCAGCTTGGGGCAGGGCTATGAGACCCAGTACTTC.